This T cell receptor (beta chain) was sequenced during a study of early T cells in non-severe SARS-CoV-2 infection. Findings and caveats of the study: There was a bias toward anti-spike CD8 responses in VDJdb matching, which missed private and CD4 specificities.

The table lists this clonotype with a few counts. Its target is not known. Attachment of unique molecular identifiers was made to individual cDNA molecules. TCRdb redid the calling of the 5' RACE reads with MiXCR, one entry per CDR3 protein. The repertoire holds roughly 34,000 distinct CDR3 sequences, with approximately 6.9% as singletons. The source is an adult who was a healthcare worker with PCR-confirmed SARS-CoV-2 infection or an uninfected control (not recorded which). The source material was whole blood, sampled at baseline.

The CDR3 nucleotides read TGTGCCAGCAGTGAAGCGGTCACCGGGGAGCTGTTTTTT. It yields the protein CASSEAVTGELFF. The chain carries TRBV2 and TRBJ2-2; D not resolved. CDR1 is SNHLY, CDR2 FYNNEI, per germline. V lost 0 bases to trimming and J lost 4 bases, with 3 bases between them. This CDR3 has 13 amino acids.